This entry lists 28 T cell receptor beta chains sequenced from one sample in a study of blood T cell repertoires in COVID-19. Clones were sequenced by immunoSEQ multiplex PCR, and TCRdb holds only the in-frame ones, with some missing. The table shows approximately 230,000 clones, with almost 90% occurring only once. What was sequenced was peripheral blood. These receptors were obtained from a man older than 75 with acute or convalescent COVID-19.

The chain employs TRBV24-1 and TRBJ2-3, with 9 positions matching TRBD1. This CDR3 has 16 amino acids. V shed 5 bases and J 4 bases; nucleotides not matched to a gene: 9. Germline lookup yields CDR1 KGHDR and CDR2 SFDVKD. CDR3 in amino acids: CATSGLPGQGADTQYF. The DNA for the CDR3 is TGTGCCACCAGTGGACTACCGGGACAGGGCGCAGATACGCAGTATTTT.

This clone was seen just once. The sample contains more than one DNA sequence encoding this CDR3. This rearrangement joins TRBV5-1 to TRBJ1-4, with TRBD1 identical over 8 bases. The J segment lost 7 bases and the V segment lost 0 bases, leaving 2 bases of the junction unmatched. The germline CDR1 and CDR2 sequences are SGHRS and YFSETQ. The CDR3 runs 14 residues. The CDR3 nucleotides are TGCGCCAGCAGCTTGGGACAGGGGACTGAAAAACTGTTTTTT. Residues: CASSLGQGTEKLFF.

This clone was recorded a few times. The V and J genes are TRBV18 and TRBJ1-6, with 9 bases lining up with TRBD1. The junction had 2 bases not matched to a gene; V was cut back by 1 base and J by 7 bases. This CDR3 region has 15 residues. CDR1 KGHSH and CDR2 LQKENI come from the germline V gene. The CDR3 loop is CASSPQGQGNSPLHF. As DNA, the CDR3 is TGTGCCAGCTCACCACAGGGACAGGGAAATTCACCCCTCCACTTT.

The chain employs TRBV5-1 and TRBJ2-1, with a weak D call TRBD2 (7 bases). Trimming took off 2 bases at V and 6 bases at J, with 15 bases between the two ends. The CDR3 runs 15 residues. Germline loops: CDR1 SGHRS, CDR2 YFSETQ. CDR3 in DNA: TGCGCCAGCAGCTTTACTAGCGAGGGGGGCAATGAGCAGTTCTTC. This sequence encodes CASSFTSEGGNEQFF.

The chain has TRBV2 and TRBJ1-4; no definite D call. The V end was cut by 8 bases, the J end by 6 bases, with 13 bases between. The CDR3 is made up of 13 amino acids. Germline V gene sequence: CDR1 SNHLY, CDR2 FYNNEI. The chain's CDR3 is CASGGHMDEKLFF. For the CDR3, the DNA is TGTGCCAGCGGCGGGCACATGGATGAAAAACTGTTTTTT.

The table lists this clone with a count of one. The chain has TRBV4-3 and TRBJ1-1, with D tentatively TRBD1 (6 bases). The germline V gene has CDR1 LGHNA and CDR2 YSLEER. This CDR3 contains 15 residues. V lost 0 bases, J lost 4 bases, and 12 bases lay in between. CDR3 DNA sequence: TGCGCCAGCAGCCAAGATGTCGGCAGGGGCACTGAAGCTTTCTTT. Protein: CASSQDVGRGTEAFF.

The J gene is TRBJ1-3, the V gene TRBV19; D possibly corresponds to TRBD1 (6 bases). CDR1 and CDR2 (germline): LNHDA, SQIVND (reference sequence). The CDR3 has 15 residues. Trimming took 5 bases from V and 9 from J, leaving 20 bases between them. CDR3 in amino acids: CASSVPGTRGATIYF. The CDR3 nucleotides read TGTGCCAGTAGTGTACCCGGGACAAGGGGCGCCACCATATATTTT.

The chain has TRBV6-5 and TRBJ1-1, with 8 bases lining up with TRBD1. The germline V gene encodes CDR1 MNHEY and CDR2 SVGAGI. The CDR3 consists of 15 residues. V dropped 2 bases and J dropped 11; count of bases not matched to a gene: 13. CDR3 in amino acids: CASSYLDTGGTRAFF. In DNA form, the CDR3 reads TGTGCCAGCAGTTACCTCGATACAGGGGGTACCCGGGCTTTCTTT.

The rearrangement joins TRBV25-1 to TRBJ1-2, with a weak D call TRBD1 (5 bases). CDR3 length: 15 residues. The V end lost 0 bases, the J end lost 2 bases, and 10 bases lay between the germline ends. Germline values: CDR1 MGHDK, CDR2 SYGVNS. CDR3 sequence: CASSEYGGMNYGYTF. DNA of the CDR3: TGTGCCAGCAGTGAATACGGGGGAATGAACTATGGCTACACCTTC.

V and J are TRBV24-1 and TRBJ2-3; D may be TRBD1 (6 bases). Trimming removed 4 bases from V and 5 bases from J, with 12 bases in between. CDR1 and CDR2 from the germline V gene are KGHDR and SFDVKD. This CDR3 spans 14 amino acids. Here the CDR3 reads CATSDPGQKDTQYF. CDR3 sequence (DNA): TGTGCCACCAGTGACCCAGGACAGAAAGATACGCAGTATTTT.

The CDR3 protein is CASSLTGLSNRTEAFF. CDR3 DNA: TGTGCCAGCAGTTTAACGGGATTGAGTAATCGCACTGAAGCTTTCTTT. The genes are TRBV28 and TRBJ1-1; D gene uncertain. The CDR3 covers 16 residues. Germline loops: CDR1 MDHEN, CDR2 SYDVKM. The V gene lost 2 bases and the J gene lost 4 bases, with 17 bases spanning the gap.

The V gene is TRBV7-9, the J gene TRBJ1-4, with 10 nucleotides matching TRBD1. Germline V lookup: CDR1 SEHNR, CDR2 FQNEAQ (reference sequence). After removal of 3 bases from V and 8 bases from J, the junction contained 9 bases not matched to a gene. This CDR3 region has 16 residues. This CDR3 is CASSLGDRGVGEKLFF. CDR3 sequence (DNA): TGTGCCAGCAGCTTGGGGGACAGGGGAGTCGGCGAAAAACTGTTTTTT. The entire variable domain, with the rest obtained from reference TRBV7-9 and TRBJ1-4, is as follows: DTGVSQNPRHKITKRGQNVTFRCDPISEHNRLYWYRQTLGQGPEFLTYFQNEAQLEKSRLLSDRFSAERPKGSFSTLEIQRTEQGDSAMYLCASSLGDRGVGEKLFFGSGTQLSVL.

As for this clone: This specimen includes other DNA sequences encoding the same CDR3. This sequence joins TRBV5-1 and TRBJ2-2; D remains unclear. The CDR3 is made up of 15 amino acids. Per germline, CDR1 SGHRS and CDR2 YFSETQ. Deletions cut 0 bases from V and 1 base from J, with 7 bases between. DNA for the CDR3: TGCGCCAGCAGCTTGGCCGGAGTGAACACCGGGGAGCTGTTTTTT. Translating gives CASSLAGVNTGELFF.

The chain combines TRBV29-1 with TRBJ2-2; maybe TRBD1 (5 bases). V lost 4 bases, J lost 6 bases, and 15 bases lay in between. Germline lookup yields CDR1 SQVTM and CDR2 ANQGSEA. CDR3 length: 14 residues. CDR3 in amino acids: CSVAGQYRAGELFF. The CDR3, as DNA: TGCAGCGTTGCAGGGCAGTATAGGGCCGGGGAGCTGTTTTTT.

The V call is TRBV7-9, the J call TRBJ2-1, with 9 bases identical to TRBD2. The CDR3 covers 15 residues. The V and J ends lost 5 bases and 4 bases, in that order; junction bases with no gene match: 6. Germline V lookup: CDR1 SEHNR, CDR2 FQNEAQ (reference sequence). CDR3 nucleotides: TGTGCCAGCAGCCCCCGACTAGCGGTTTACAATGAGCAGTTCTTC. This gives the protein CASSPRLAVYNEQFF.

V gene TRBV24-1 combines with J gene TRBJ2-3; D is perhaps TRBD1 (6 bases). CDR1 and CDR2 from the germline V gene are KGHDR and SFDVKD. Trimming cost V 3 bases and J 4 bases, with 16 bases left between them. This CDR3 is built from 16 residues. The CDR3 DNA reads TGTGCCACCAGTGATCGCACGTCCTCAGGGGCAGATACGCAGTATTTT. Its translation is CATSDRTSSGADTQYF.

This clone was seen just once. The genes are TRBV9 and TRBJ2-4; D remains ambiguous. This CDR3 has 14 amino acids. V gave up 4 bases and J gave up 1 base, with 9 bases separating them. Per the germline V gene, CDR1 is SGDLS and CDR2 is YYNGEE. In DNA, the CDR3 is TGTGCCAGCAGCCCAGAGGAGGCCAAAAACATTCAGTACTTC. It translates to CASSPEEAKNIQYF.

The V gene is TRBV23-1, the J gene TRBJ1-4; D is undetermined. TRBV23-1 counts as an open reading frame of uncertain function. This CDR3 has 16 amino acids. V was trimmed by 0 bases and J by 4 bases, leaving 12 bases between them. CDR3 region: CASSQSSQSFNEKLFF. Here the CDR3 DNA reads TGCGCCAGCAGTCAATCGTCACAGTCTTTTAATGAAAAACTGTTTTTT.

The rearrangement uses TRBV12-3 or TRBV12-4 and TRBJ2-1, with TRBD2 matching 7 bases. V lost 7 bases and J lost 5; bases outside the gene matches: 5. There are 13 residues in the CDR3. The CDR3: CASTAGVDNEQFF. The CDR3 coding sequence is TGTGCCAGCACCGCGGGAGTGGACAATGAGCAGTTCTTC.

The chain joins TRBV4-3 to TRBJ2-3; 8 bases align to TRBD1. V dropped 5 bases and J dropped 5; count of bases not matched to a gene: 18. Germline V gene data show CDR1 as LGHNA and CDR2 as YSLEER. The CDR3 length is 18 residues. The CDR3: CASSSRKTGTGGIDTQYF. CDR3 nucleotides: TGCGCCAGCAGCTCCCGGAAGACGGGGACAGGAGGTATAGATACGCAGTATTTT.

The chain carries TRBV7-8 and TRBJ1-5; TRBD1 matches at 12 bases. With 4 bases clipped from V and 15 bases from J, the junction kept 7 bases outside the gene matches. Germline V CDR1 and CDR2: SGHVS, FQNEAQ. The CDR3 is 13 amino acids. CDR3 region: CASSSPGQGAPHF. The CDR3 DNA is TGTGCCAGCAGCTCGCCGGGACAGGGGGCCCCGCATTTT.

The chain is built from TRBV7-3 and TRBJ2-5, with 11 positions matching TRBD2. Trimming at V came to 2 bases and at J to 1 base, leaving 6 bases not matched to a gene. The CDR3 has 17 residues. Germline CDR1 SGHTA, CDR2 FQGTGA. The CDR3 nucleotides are TGTGCCAGCAGCTTACGGGGACTAGCGGAGCCCCAAGAGACCCAGTACTTC. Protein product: CASSLRGLAEPQETQYF.

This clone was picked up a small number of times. In DNA, the CDR3 is TGCAGCGTTGAAGATGGGCAGCAAATAGGTGGCTACACCTTC. Residues: CSVEDGQQIGGYTF. The rearrangement joins TRBV29-1 to TRBJ1-2; no definite D call. The CDR3 loop spans 14 amino acids. Germline V lookup: CDR1 SQVTM, CDR2 ANQGSEA. With 0 bases removed from V and 7 bases from J, the gap between germline ends came to 15 bases. Based on the CDR3 plus reference TRBV29-1 and TRBJ1-2, the full variable domain is SAVISQKPSRDICQRGTSLTIQCQVDSQVTMMFWYRQQPGQSLTLIATANQGSEATYESGFVIDKFPISRPNLTFSTLTVSNMSPEDSSIYLCSVEDGQQIGGYTFGSGTRLTVV.

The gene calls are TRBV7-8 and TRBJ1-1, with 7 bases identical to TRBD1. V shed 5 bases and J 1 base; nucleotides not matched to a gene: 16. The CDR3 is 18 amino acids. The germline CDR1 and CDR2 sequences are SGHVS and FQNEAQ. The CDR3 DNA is TGTGCCAGCAGCCGTCTTCGAGGGGGCGAATTCTGGAACACTGAAGCTTTCTTT. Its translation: CASSRLRGGEFWNTEAFF. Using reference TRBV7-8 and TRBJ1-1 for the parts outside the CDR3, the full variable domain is GAGVSQSPRYKVAKRGQDVALRCDPISGHVSLFWYQQALGQGPEFLTYFQNEAQLDKSGLPSDRFFAERPEGSVSTLKIQRTQQEDSAVYLCASSRLRGGEFWNTEAFFGQGTRLTVV.

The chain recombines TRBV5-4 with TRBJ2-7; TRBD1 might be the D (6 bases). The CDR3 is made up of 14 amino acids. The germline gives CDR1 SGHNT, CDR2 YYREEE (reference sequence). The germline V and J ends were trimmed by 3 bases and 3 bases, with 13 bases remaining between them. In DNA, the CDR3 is TGTGCCAGCAGCTCAAAAACAGGGAACTACGAGCAGTACTTC. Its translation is CASSSKTGNYEQYF. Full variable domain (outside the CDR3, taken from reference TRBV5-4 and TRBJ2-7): ETGVTQSPTHLIKTRGQQVTLRCSSQSGHNTVSWYQQALGQGPQFIFQYYREEENGRGNFPPRFSGLQFPNYSSELNVNALELDDSALYLCASSSKTGNYEQYFGPGTRLTVT.

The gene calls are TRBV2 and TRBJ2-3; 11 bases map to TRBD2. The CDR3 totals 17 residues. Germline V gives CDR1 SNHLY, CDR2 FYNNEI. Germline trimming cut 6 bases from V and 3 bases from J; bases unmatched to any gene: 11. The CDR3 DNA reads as TGTGCCAGCAGAAGGGGTTTAGCGGGGGGGCTTACAGATACGCAGTATTTT. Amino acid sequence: CASRRGLAGGLTDTQYF.

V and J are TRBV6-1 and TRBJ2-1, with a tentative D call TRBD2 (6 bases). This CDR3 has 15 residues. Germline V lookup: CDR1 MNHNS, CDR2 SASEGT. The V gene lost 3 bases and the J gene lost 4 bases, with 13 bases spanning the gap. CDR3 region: CASSDAGLLYNEQFF. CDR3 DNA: TGTGCCAGCAGTGACGCGGGGCTTTTATACAATGAGCAGTTCTTC.

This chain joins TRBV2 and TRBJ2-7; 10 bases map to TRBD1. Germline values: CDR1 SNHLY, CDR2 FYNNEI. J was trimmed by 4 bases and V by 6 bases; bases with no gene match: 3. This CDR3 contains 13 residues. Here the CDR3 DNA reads TGTGCCAGCAGCCGGGACAGGGGATACGAGCAGTACTTC. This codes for CASSRDRGYEQYF. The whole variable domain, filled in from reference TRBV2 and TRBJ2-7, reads EPEVTQTPSHQVTQMGQEVILRCVPISNHLYFYWYRQILGQKVEFLVSFYNNEISEKSEIFDDQFSVERPDGSNFTLKIRSTKLEDSAMYFCASSRDRGYEQYFGPGTRLTVT.